This is a list of T cell receptor beta chains from one sample in a study of regulatory T cells in long-lasting Graves disease. MiXCR was run by TCRdb on the multiplex PCR reads, yielding one entry per CDR3 protein. Of under 500,000 distinct CDR3 sequences listed, roughly 20% are singletons. Sequencing was performed on peripheral blood mononuclear cells (PBMCs), taken when the disease was refractory, from a patient treated with antithyroid drugs. Every receptor here comes from a female donor with Graves disease. Each CDR3 is given with its conserved first and last residue. The order of the fields is clone size, D gene, J gene, V gene, CDR3 DNA, CDR3 protein. A D gene is named only where the DNA matches it firmly. Part of the rows lack a size; the others show once, few, many or a class for expanded clones.

. . TRBJ2-1 TRBV11-3 TGTGCCAGCAGCCCCAACCCCGCGGTAGCTGAGCAGTTCTTC CASSPNPAVAEQFF
few TRBD1 TRBJ1-4 TRBV7-9 TGTGCCAGCAGTTTCAATACAGGGGGTCCTAATGAAAAACTGTTTTTT CASSFNTGGPNEKLFF
many . TRBJ2-2 TRBV7-2 TGTGCCAGCAGCCCAGTCATGGCCGGGGAGCTGTTTTTT CASSPVMAGELFF
. . TRBJ2-1 TRBV12-3/TRBV12-4 TGTGCCAGCAGCCCCTGGGGGACCCACAATGAGCAGTTCTTC CASSPWGTHNEQFF
. TRBD1 TRBJ2-7 TRBV6-1 TGTGCCAGCACTCTAGGTCCGGGACAGGGGGTCTACGAGCAGTACTTC CASTLGPGQGVYEQYF
many . TRBJ2-4 TRBV28 TGTGCCACCCGAACTTGGGGCGGCAGGGATCACCCTCTAGCCAAAAACATTCAGTACTTC CATRTWGGRDHPLAKNIQYF
many TRBD1 TRBJ1-2 TRBV7-2 TGTGCCAGCAGCTTAGCGCTAATGGGACAGGGTGACTATGGCTACACCTTC CASSLALMGQGDYGYTF
. . TRBJ1-1 TRBV5-1 TGCGCCAGCAGCGTATCACGCCCCATGAACACTGAAGCTTTCTTT CASSVSRPMNTEAFF
few TRBD1 TRBJ1-6 TRBV20-1 TGCAGTGCTAGAGATTGGGGGACAGCTAATTCACCCCTCCACTTT CSARDWGTANSPLHF
. . TRBJ1-3 TRBV20-1 TGCAGTGCACTAGGGAGTTTCGCTGGAAACACCATATATTTT CSALGSFAGNTIYF
few TRBD1 TRBJ2-7 TRBV29-1 TGCAGCGCTTCCGGGACAGGGTCCTACGAGCAGTACTTC CSASGTGSYEQYF
many . TRBJ1-1 TRBV28 TGTGCCAGCACCCTATATAGGAACACTGAAGCTTTCTTT CASTLYRNTEAFF
many . TRBJ2-1 TRBV11-2 TGTGCCACCCTCGGGGGATACTCCTACAATGAGCAGTTCTTC CATLGGYSYNEQFF
many TRBD2 TRBJ2-5 TRBV7-8 TGTGCCAGCAGCTTCTTCCCTAGCGGGGAAGAGACCCAGTACTTC CASSFFPSGEETQYF